The clone carrying this TCR beta chain was observed at least ten times. Its specificity is not known. Unique molecular identifiers were used to barcode this TCRbeta library. TCRdb used MiXCR to reprocess the PCR reads, holding one entry per CDR3 protein. The table records around 800,000 distinct CDR3 sequences, roughly 15% of them present only once. CDR1 KGHSH and CDR2 LQKENI come from the germline V gene. The trim removed 3 bases at V and 6 bases at J, leaving 1 base unmatched. The CDR3 consists of 14 residues. This record comes from a study of T-cell reconstitution after alpha-beta-depleted transplantation in children. The study's findings and limits: Elevated TCRbeta diversity at day 60 was traced, in some patients, to surviving recipient T cells and thymic progenitors. Approximately two months post-transplant, alpha-beta T cells reportedly originated from several hundred expanded graft clones. T cells produced anew were the main source of T-cell counts and diversity one year after transplant.

The J gene is TRBJ2-2, the V gene TRBV18, with 10 bases aligning to TRBD2. The sequence was obtained from a male patient between 5 and 17 years old who had a stem cell transplant for acute lymphoblastic leukemia, so the T cells may come from the graft donor. Material: PBMCs, mostly from graft donor cells, obtained 360 days after TCRalphabeta/CD19-depleted stem cell transplant. CDR3: CASSPGTSAGELFF. CDR3 DNA sequence: TGTGCCAGCTCACCCGGGACTAGCGCCGGGGAGCTGTTTTTT.